This T cell receptor beta chain was captured by sequencing in a study of graft-versus-host responses after intestinal transplantation. Across the study: Every recipient had anti-thymocyte globulin induction and 2 to 3 years of tacrolimus plus steroids. General study findings and limits: After transplant, early declines in HvG clones were associated with peak levels of circulating GvH clones.

CDR1 and CDR2 from the germline V gene are LNHDA and SQIVND (reference sequence). The CDR3 sequence is 16 residues long. V was pared by 4 bases and J by 10 bases, with 13 bases of the junction left unmatched. Repertoires were generated with immunoSEQ multiplex PCR, while TCRdb's copy carries only in-frame clones and drops some. The data contain 11,000 to 15,000 clones, around a third of them seen just once; the ten biggest clones take up 2.3%. Labeling with CFSE marked approximately 200,000 responder cells, which were plated with approximately 200,000 irradiated, violet-dye-labeled stimulator cells. Proliferating CFSE-low CD3+CD4+ and CD3+CD8+ responders were sorted after the reaction.

The chain employs TRBV19 and TRBJ1-6; 7 bases agree with TRBD1. Sequences were derived from alloreactive CD8+ T cells from a mixed lymphocyte reaction culture, sampled before intestinal transplant. Subset: CFSE-low proliferating T cells sorted from roughly 6-day pre-transplant mixed lymphocyte reaction (GvH or HvG direction). This TCR was recovered from a human patient who received an intestinal transplant. The CDR3 protein is CASSTPGQPTSSPLHF. CDR3 coding DNA: TGTGCCAGTAGTACGCCGGGACAGCCGACTTCCTCACCCCTCCACTTT. The entire variable domain, with the rest obtained from reference TRBV19 and TRBJ1-6, is as follows: DGGITQSPKYLFRKEGQNVTLSCEQNLNHDAMYWYRQDPGQGLRLIYYSQIVNDFQKGDIAEGYSVSREKKESFPLTVTSAQKNPTAFYLCASSTPGQPTSSPLHFGNGTRLTVT.